This T cell receptor beta chain was identified during a study of regulatory T cells in long-lasting Graves disease. HTBI primers from iRepertoire and Arm-PCR of CDR3 regions yielded the TCR beta libraries. MiXCR, applied by TCRdb to the multiplex PCR reads, yields one record per CDR3 protein. There are about 400,000 distinct CDR3 sequences in the sample; around 15% occur only once, and 20% to 25% lies in the top ten. Noted time point: newly diagnosed GD, antithyroid drugs for less than 3 months. Making the TCR library involved RNA that had been extracted from PBMCs. There are 14 residues in the CDR3. V was pared by 10 bases and J by 5 bases, with 17 bases between. Germline loops: CDR1 MGHDK, CDR2 SYGVNS.

The chain recombines TRBV25-1 with TRBJ2-2, with D possibly TRBD2 on 6 matching bases. Specimen: peripheral blood mononuclear cells (PBMCs), collected at new diagnosis, from a patient treated with antithyroid drugs. The clonotype was recovered from a female donor with Graves disease. The CDR3 is CATGRVGGTGELFF. The CDR3 DNA sequence: TGTGCCACGGGCCGTGTTGGGGGGACCGGGGAGCTGTTTTTT.